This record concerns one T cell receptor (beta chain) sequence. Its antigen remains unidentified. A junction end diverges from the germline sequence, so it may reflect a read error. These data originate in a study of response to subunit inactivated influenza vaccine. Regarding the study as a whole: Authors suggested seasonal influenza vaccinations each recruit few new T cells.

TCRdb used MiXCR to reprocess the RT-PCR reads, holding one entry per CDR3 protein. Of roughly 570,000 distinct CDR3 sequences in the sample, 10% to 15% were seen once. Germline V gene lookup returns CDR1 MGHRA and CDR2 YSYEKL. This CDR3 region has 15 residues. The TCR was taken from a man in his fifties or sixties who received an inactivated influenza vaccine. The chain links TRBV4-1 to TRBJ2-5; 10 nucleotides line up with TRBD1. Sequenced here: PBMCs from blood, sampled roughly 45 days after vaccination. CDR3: CASSPGTGDQETKYF. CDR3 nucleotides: TGCGCCAGCAGCCCGGGGACAGGGGACCAAGAGACCAAGTACTTC.